One sample yielded the 18 T cell receptor beta chains listed below, sequenced in a study of CD8+CD57+ T cells in acquired aplastic anemia listed by TCRdb under 2018. Expansion of CD8+CD57+ cells had been shown by flow cytometry in the patients chosen for sequencing. TCRdb shows the sequencer as Illumina HiSeq 2000. Genomic DNA served as template for TCR beta VDJ combination and CDR3 sequence profiling. The public sequencing data were trimmed at Q25 with fastp and processed into clonotypes with MiXCR by TCRdb, which kept only in-frame beta chains. Entries that share a CDR3 protein sequence are merged under the most common genes and DNA. The sample profile shows about 470,000 distinct CDR3 sequences; more than 25% of them were found once. Of the sample, 0.82% is held by the ten largest clones. Sample: sorted CD4+, CD8+, or CD8+CD57+ T cells (not recorded which) from PBMCs. The receptors derive from a human donor with aplastic anemia.

This clonotype was detected many times. The genes are TRBV2 and TRBJ2-1; 7 positions agree with TRBD1. The CDR3 contains 12 residues. The germline CDR1 and CDR2 sequences are SNHLY and FYNNEI. Trimming cost V 6 bases and J 13 bases; bases outside gene matches: 9. CDR3 coding DNA: TGTGCCAGCAGACCCATGACAGGGCCTCAGTTCTTC. It specifies CASRPMTGPQFF.

This clonotype was picked up a small number of times. V is TRBV10-1 and J is TRBJ1-5; the D is unclear. Per the germline V gene, CDR1 is WNHNN and CDR2 is SYGVQD (reference sequence). The CDR3 spans 17 residues. The germline V and J ends were trimmed by 6 bases and 2 bases, with 20 bases remaining between them. The CDR3 nucleotides read TGCGCCAGCAGCCGCCCGTTAAGCCCCTTTGGCAATCAGCCCCAGCATTTT. Its protein is CASSRPLSPFGNQPQHF.

This clonotype was observed a single time. The chain joins TRBV4-2 to TRBJ2-1; no firm D call. In germline, CDR1 is LGHNA, CDR2 YNFKEQ. V lost 4 bases to trimming and J lost 6 bases, with 13 bases between them. The CDR3 extends over 14 amino acids. The DNA of the CDR3 is TGTGCCAGCAGCCCAAGCCCCTATTGCAATGAGCAGTTCTTC. It encodes CASSPSPYCNEQFF.

Many counts were recorded for this clonotype. The chain recombines TRBV7-3 with TRBJ1-5; D remains ambiguous. Trimming left V 6 bases short and J 5 bases short, with 11 bases between. CDR3 size: 13 residues. Germline V gene sequence: CDR1 SGHTA, CDR2 FQGTGA. The CDR3 sequence is CASSSTRDQPQHF. DNA of the CDR3: TGTGCCAGCAGTTCGACAAGAGATCAGCCCCAGCATTTT.

This clonotype came up a few times. V usage is TRBV2 and J usage is TRBJ1-5, with D perhaps TRBD1 (6 bases). V was shortened by 3 bases and J by 6 bases, with 9 bases between the two germline ends. In germline, CDR1 is SNHLY, CDR2 FYNNEI. The length of the CDR3 is 13 residues. The DNA of the CDR3 is TGTGCCAGCAGTGACCAGGGGTTTCAGCCCCAGCATTTT. Translating it yields CASSDQGFQPQHF. Full variable domain (remainder filled in from reference TRBV2 and TRBJ1-5): EPEVTQTPSHQVTQMGQEVILRCVPISNHLYFYWYRQILGQKVEFLVSFYNNEISEKSEIFDDQFSVERPDGSNFTLKIRSTKLEDSAMYFCASSDQGFQPQHFGDGTRLSIL.

This clonotype was detected ten times or more. The rearrangement links TRBV11-2 to TRBJ1-6; no clear D. CDR3 length: 15 residues. Per germline, CDR1 SGHAT and CDR2 FQNNGV. V was cut by 3 bases and J by 9 bases, with 15 bases left in between. This chain's CDR3 is CASSFLPGFSSPLHF. In nucleotides, the CDR3 is TGTGCCAGCAGCTTTTTGCCAGGCTTTTCTTCACCCCTCCACTTT.

A few counts support this clonotype. A much larger clone lies a single base off, so this may be a read error. The chain recombines TRBV10-2 with TRBJ2-7, with TRBD2 matching 7 bases. The length of the CDR3 is 14 residues. In germline, CDR1 is WSHSY, CDR2 SAAADI. CDR3 protein: CASSPSGNSCEQYF. CDR3 nucleotides: TGCGCCAGCAGTCCCAGCGGGAACTCCTGCGAGCAGTACTTC.

The CDR3 loop reads CASSLKQGDTEAFF. CDR3 nucleotide sequence: TGTGCCAGCAGCTTAAAACAAGGTGACACTGAAGCTTTCTTT. The chain couples TRBV7-2 to TRBJ1-1, with D uncertain. V lost 2 bases, J lost 3 bases, and 10 bases lay in between. The CDR3 is 14 amino acids. Germline CDR1 and CDR2: SGHTA and FQGNSA. Drawing the rest from reference TRBV7-2 and TRBJ1-1, the complete variable domain is GAGVSQSPSNKVTEKGKDVELRCDPISGHTALYWYRQSLGQGLEFLIYFQGNSAPDKSGLPSDRFSAERTGGSVSTLTIQRTQQEDSAVYLCASSLKQGDTEAFFGQGTRLTVV.

This chain uses TRBV9 with TRBJ1-4; D remains unclear. Germline CDR1 SGDLS, CDR2 YYNGEE. CDR3 length equals 14 residues. V lost 3 bases, J lost 4 bases, and 10 bases lay in between. The CDR3 is CASSATGFNEKLFF. DNA of the CDR3: TGTGCCAGCAGCGCGACGGGATTTAATGAAAAACTGTTTTTT.

Many counts were recorded for this clonotype. V usage is TRBV7-9 and J usage is TRBJ1-2; 9 bases are shared with TRBD1. The germline CDR1 and CDR2 sequences are SEHNR and FQNEAQ (reference sequence). The CDR3 loop spans 14 amino acids. V shed 2 bases and J 4 bases; nucleotides not matched to a gene: 2. CDR3 amino acids: CASSLRDRAYGYTF. CDR3 nucleotides: TGTGCCAGCAGCTTAAGGGACAGGGCCTATGGCTACACCTTC.

This clonotype was detected ten times or more. The gene calls are TRBV20-1 and TRBJ1-6, with 10 bases that match TRBD1. CDR1 is DFQATT and CDR2 is SNEGSKA in the germline V gene (reference sequence). With 3 bases clipped from V and 7 bases from J, the junction kept 3 bases outside the gene matches. The CDR3 loop spans 14 amino acids. CDR3 amino acids: CSARDRGKNSPLHF. The CDR3 bases are TGCAGTGCTAGGGACAGGGGGAAGAATTCACCCCTCCACTTT.

This clonotype appeared many times. The CDR3 nucleotides read TGTGCCATCAGTGCCCAGGGAAGCTCACCCCTCCACTTT. The encoded protein is CAISAQGSSPLHF. This rearrangement joins TRBV10-3 to TRBJ1-6, with a weak D call TRBD1 (5 bases). Trimming took 4 bases from V and 10 from J, leaving 11 bases between them. This CDR3 region has 13 residues. Germline values: CDR1 ENHRY, CDR2 SYGVKD.

This clonotype was observed many times. V gene TRBV7-2 combines with J gene TRBJ2-7; 9 positions match TRBD1. CDR3 length: 15 residues. The V segment lost 0 bases and the J segment 0 bases; nucleotides outside the gene matches: 0. CDR1 is SGHTA and CDR2 is FQGNSA in the germline V gene. The CDR3 DNA is TGTGCCAGCAGCTTAGCGGGACAGGGCTCCTACGAGCAGTACTTC. This translates into CASSLAGQGSYEQYF.

This clonotype came up once. One base away lies a much larger clone, so this may be a sequencing read error. The chain employs TRBV12-3 or TRBV12-4 and TRBJ2-7, with D possibly being TRBD1 (6 bases). This CDR3 is built from 12 residues. Trimming pared 7 bases from V and 9 bases from J, leaving 16 bases between. The CDR3 protein is CASTTNRVGQYF. The CDR3 nucleotides are TGTGCCAGCACCACGAACAGGGTCGGGCAGTACTTC.

This clonotype was detected many times. V usage is TRBV10-3 and J usage is TRBJ1-3; D is ambiguous. This CDR3 region has 12 residues. CDR1 is ENHRY and CDR2 is SYGVKD in the germline V gene. With 7 bases removed from V and 1 base from J, the gap between germline ends came to 5 bases. CDR3 bases: TGTGCCATCAAAGGTTCTGGAAACACCATATATTTT. It translates to CAIKGSGNTIYF.

This clonotype came up many times. V is TRBV5-1 and J is TRBJ1-6, with 7 bases fitting TRBD1. The germline gives CDR1 SGHRS, CDR2 YFSETQ. V lost 0 bases and J lost 5; bases outside the gene matches: 2. CDR3 size: 15 residues. The CDR3 protein is CASSLGQGNNSPLHF. CDR3 nucleotides: TGCGCCAGCAGCTTGGGACAGGGTAATAATTCACCCCTCCACTTT.

The gene calls are TRBV12-3 or TRBV12-4 and TRBJ1-5, with no clear D. V shed 3 bases and J shed 1 base, with 13 bases lying between them. This CDR3 comprises 16 residues. CDR3 sequence reads: CASSFREGGSNQPQHF. CDR3 nucleotides: TGTGCCAGCAGTTTTAGGGAGGGTGGAAGCAATCAGCCCCAGCATTTT.

This clonotype has a handful of counts. CDR3 in amino acids: CASSIGQGAWQPQHF. DNA of the CDR3: TGTGCCAGCAGCATAGGACAGGGGGCATGGCAGCCCCAGCATTTT. The chain recombines TRBV5-5 with TRBJ1-5, with TRBD1 identical over 11 bases. V gave up 4 bases and J gave up 7 bases; unmatched junction bases: 7. The germline V gene has CDR1 SGHKS and CDR2 YYEKEE (reference sequence). This CDR3 is built from 15 residues.